This is a list of T cell receptor beta chains from one sample in a study of blood T cell repertoires in COVID-19. TCRdb keeps only in-frame clones here, not all; method: immunoSEQ multiplex PCR. The sample has 35,000 to 50,000 clones, approximately 88% seen once. The sample was peripheral blood. The receptors derive from a man aged 60-69 years with active COVID-19. Both conserved end residues are part of each CDR3. The D gene is left open where the match is weak. Part of the rows lack a size; the others show once, few, many or a class for expanded clones.

>TRBV9|TRBJ1-3|TRBD1|many
TGTGCCAGCAGCCCTCACACCCCAAGGACAGGAAAGAGCTCTGGAAACACCATATATTTT
CASSPHTPRTGKSSGNTIYF
>TRBV12-3/TRBV12-4|TRBJ1-5|TRBD1|few
TGTGCCAGCAGTTCTGACAGGGGAGCGCCCCAGCATTTT
CASSSDRGAPQHF
>TRBV27|TRBJ2-7|.|.
TGTGCCAGCAGTTTATCTCTGGAGGGGTCCGAGCAGTACTTC
CASSLSLEGSEQYF
>TRBV6-1|TRBJ1-5|.|.
TGTGCCAGCAGTGAAAGGGGACTAATCAGCAATCAGCCCCAGCATTTT
CASSERGLISNQPQHF
>TRBV7-7|TRBJ1-5|TRBD1|few
TGTGCTAGCAGCCATAGGGGGCGGGTAATGAATCAGCCCCAGCATTTT
CASSHRGRVMNQPQHF
>TRBV5-4|TRBJ2-7|TRBD2|.
TGTGCCAGCAGCTTTCCCGGACTAGCGGAGCAGTACTTC
CASSFPGLAEQYF
>TRBV6-1|TRBJ2-7|.|.
TGTGCCAGCAGTGAAAGGTCGGACAGCCTCTCCTACGAGCAGTACTTC
CASSERSDSLSYEQYF
>TRBV19|TRBJ1-4|.|.
TGTGCCAGTAGTATTCCGCAGGGGCGGGAAAAACTGTTTTTT
CASSIPQGREKLFF
>TRBV18|TRBJ2-2|.|.
TGTGCCAGCTCACCACCGAACAGGGAAACCGGGGAGCTGTTTTTT
CASSPPNRETGELFF
>TRBV6-5|TRBJ2-7|TRBD2|.
TGTGCCAGCAACTCCGGGACTAGCGGGAGCTACGAGCAGTACTTC
CASNSGTSGSYEQYF
>TRBV4-3|TRBJ1-6|TRBD1|once
TGCGCCAGCAGCCAAGACTGGGACAGGGAGGGATCACCCCTCCACTTT
CASSQDWDREGSPLHF
>TRBV3-1/TRBV3-2|TRBJ2-2|TRBD2|.
TGTGCCAGCAGCCCGCCGGGACTAGCGGACACCGGGGAGCTGTTTTTT
CASSPPGLADTGELFF
>TRBV6-5|TRBJ1-6|TRBD1|.
TGTGCCATCTCGGACAGGGTCGATTCACCCCTCCACTTT
CAISDRVDSPLHF
>TRBV7-2|TRBJ1-4|.|.
TGTGCCAGCAGCTTAGCGAGGGGGTCATCTAATGAAAAACTGTTTTTT
CASSLARGSSNEKLFF
>TRBV5-1|TRBJ2-6|.|.
TGCGCCAGCAGCTTGGGGGCAGACTCTGGGGCCAACGTCCTGACTTTC
CASSLGADSGANVLTF
>TRBV6-5|TRBJ1-5|TRBD1|.
TGTGCCAGCAGCTCAGACAGGGGACAGCCCCAGCATTTT
CASSSDRGQPQHF
>TRBV10-1|TRBJ1-4|TRBD1|.
TGCGCCAGATTGTCCGAAACAGGGGGGGAAAAACTGTTTTTT
CARLSETGGEKLFF
>TRBV29-1|TRBJ2-3|TRBD2|.
TGCAGCGTTGAAGGGGGACTAGCGGGGACAGTAGATACGCAGTATTTT
CSVEGGLAGTVDTQYF
>TRBV6-1|TRBJ2-7|TRBD2|.
TGTGCCAGCAGTGAGAGTGGGAGGGCCTACGAGCAGTACTTC
CASSESGRAYEQYF
>TRBV28|TRBJ2-7|.|.
TGTGCCAGCAGTTCTCCTTCACAATGGCAAACCCACGAGCAGTACTTC
CASSSPSQWQTHEQYF
>TRBV3-1/TRBV3-2|TRBJ1-1|.|once
TGTGCCAGCAGCCAAGGGGGGGGGAGCACTGAAGCTTTCTTT
CASSQGGGSTEAFF
>TRBV6-5|TRBJ1-6|.|once
TGTGCCAGCAGTTACTCAGGACAGAGTTTTAATTCACCCCTCCACTTT
CASSYSGQSFNSPLHF
>TRBV19|TRBJ2-5|.|.
TGTGCCAGTAGTATGCGGGGCCAAGAGACCCAGTACTTC
CASSMRGQETQYF
>TRBV10-3|TRBJ1-1|TRBD1|.
TGTGCCATCAGTGCGACAGGGGGCTCGGACACTGAAGCTTTCTTT
CAISATGGSDTEAFF
>TRBV5-1|TRBJ2-2|TRBD1|.
TGCGCCAGCAGCCAGGGGGCAGGGGGCATAAACACCGGGGAGCTGTTTTTT
CASSQGAGGINTGELFF
>TRBV7-3|TRBJ1-1|.|.
TGTGCCAGCAGCTTAACTGAGGGCACTGAAGCTTTCTTT
CASSLTEGTEAFF
>TRBV3-1/TRBV3-2|TRBJ1-1|.|.
TGTGCCAGCAGCCAAACACGGGACACTGAAGCTTTCTTT
CASSQTRDTEAFF
>TRBV28|TRBJ2-1|.|.
TGTGCCAGCAGTTCCCATCAGAACAATGAGCAGTTCTTC
CASSSHQNNEQFF
>TRBV3-1/TRBV3-2|TRBJ1-2|.|once
TGTGCCAGCAGCCCCCCGGGGGACGGCTATGGCTACACCTTC
CASSPPGDGYGYTF
>TRBV9|TRBJ1-4|.|.
TGTGCCAGCAGCGCTGCTAGGGGTGAAAAACTGTTTTTT
CASSAARGEKLFF
>TRBV12-3/TRBV12-4|TRBJ2-5|TRBD2|.
TGTGCCAGCAGTACGAGCGGGGGGGAGACCCAGTACTTC
CASSTSGGETQYF
>TRBV6-2/TRBV6-3|TRBJ2-5|.|.
TGTGCCAGCAGTTACGGAGCGGGCGATAAAGAGACCCAGTACTTC
CASSYGAGDKETQYF
>TRBV19|TRBJ2-3|TRBD2|.
TGTGCCAGTAGCGGGGGGACTAGCGGCACCCCTAGCACAGATACGCAGTATTTT
CASSGGTSGTPSTDTQYF
>TRBV4-1|TRBJ1-4|.|.
TGCGCCAGCAGCCAAGGGATTGAAGCGAGGAAACTGTTTTTT
CASSQGIEARKLFF
>TRBV19|TRBJ1-5|.|.
TGTGCCAGTAGTATAGAGGGGGGGGGCGGCAATCAGCCCCAGCATTTT
CASSIEGGGGNQPQHF
>TRBV19|TRBJ1-5|.|.
TGTGCCAGTAACGGGTACAGGGCGAGCCAGCCCCAGCATTTT
CASNGYRASQPQHF
>TRBV6-5|TRBJ1-1|TRBD1|.
TGTGCCAGTATCAGCGGACAGGGAAACACTGAAGCTTTCTTT
CASISGQGNTEAFF
>TRBV28|TRBJ1-2|TRBD1|.
TGTGCCAGCCTTACAGGGGGGCAAATTAACTATGGCTACACCTTC
CASLTGGQINYGYTF
>TRBV7-6|TRBJ2-7|TRBD2|.
TGTGCCAGCAGCTCCCGGACTAGCGGTTTTTGGGAGCAGTACTTC
CASSSRTSGFWEQYF
>TRBV7-8|TRBJ2-1|.|.
TGTGCCAGCAGCTTAGTCTTGTGGAGCTCCTACAATGAGCAGTTCTTC
CASSLVLWSSYNEQFF
>TRBV5-8|TRBJ1-5|.|.
TGTGCCAGCAGCTTGTCAGGGTTTGCCCAGCATTTT
CASSLSGFAQHF
>TRBV28|TRBJ1-2|.|.
TGTGCCAGCAGTCGAGACAGTAACTATGGCTACACCTTC
CASSRDSNYGYTF
>TRBV19|TRBJ1-6|.|.
TGTGCCAGTAGTGGGGGGACTTCTTTTTCACCCCTCCACTTT
CASSGGTSFSPLHF
>TRBV10-1|TRBJ2-1|.|.
TGCGCCAGCACTTTACTACAGGGTACAGGGTATGAGCAGTTCTTC
CASTLLQGTGYEQFF
>TRBV18|TRBJ2-3|.|.
TGTGCCAGCTCACCACCTTCAGGGGTGGATACGCAGTATTTT
CASSPPSGVDTQYF
>TRBV12-3/TRBV12-4|TRBJ2-1|.|.
TGTGCCAGCAGCGACAATGAGCAGTTCTTC
CASSDNEQFF
>TRBV6-5|TRBJ1-2|TRBD1|.
TGTGCCAGCAGTACTACAGGGGGCTCCCTATATGGCTACACCTTC
CASSTTGGSLYGYTF
>TRBV7-9|TRBJ1-1|.|.
TGTGCCAGCAGGTGGCCGGGACCGGGACAAAGTAGGAGCACTGAAGCTTTCTTT
CASRWPGPGQSRSTEAFF
>TRBV25-1|TRBJ2-7|TRBD2|.
TGTGCCAGCAGTGGGCTTGGGGCGGGGGTAACCTACGAGCAGTACTTC
CASSGLGAGVTYEQYF
>TRBV27|TRBJ1-1|TRBD1|.
TGTGCCAGCAGTTTATACCAGGGGGCGTTTAGCCAAGCTTTCTTT
CASSLYQGAFSQAFF
>TRBV4-2|TRBJ2-1|.|.
TGTGCCAGCAGCCAAGGGTCAGGAGGGGGGGCGGGCAATGAGCAGTTCTTC
CASSQGSGGGAGNEQFF
>TRBV2|TRBJ2-5|TRBD2|.
TGTGCCAGCAGTGAGGGTAGCGGGGGGGCGGAGACCCAGTACTTC
CASSEGSGGAETQYF
>TRBV7-8|TRBJ2-7|TRBD2|.
TGTGCCAGCAGCTTAATTGGGGGGGTCCGTTACGAGCAGTACTTC
CASSLIGGVRYEQYF
>TRBV27|TRBJ1-3|.|.
TGTGCCAGCAGTTTGAGCAGGGCCGCGGGAAACACCATATATTTT
CASSLSRAAGNTIYF
>TRBV2|TRBJ2-1|TRBD1|once
TGTGCCAGCAGTGAAGCGCATGGACAGGCTGTCTCCTACAATGAGCAGTTCTTC
CASSEAHGQAVSYNEQFF
>TRBV7-9|TRBJ1-4|.|few
TGTGCCAGCAGCGTGGGGCGGGAATTATATGAAAAACTGTTTTTT
CASSVGRELYEKLFF
>TRBV7-2|TRBJ1-1|TRBD1|.
TGTGCCAGCAGCTCGACAGGGTCGGTTGCTGAAGCTTTCTTT
CASSSTGSVAEAFF